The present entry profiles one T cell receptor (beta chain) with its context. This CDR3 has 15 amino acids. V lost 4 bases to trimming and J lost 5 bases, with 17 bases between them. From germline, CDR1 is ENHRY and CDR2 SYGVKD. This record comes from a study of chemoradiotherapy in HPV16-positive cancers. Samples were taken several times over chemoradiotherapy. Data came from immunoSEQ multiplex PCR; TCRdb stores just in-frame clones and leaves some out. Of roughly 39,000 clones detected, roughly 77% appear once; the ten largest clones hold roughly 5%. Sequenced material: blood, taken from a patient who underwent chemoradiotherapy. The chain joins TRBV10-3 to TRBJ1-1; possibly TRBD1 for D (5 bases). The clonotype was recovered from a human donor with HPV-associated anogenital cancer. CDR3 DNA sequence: TGTGCCATCAGTGGACAACTGGCGGGGGGTACTGAAGCTTTCTTT. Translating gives CAISGQLAGGTEAFF.